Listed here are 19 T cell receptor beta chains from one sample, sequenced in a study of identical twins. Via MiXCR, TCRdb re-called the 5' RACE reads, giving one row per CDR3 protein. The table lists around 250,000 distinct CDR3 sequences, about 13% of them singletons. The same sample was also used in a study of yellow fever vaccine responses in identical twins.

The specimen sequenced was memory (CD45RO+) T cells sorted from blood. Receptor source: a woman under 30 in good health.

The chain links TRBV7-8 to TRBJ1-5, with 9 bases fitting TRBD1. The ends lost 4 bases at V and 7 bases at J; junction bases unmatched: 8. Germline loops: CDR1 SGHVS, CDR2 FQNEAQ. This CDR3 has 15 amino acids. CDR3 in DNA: TGTGCCAGCAGCTGGGACAGGGCAGACGGGCAGCCCCAGCATTTT. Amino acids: CASSWDRADGQPQHF.

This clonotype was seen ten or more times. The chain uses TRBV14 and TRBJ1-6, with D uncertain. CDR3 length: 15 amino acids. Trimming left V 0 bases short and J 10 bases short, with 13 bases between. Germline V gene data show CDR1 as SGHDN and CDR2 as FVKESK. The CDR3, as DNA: TGTGCCAGCAGCCAAGATCTTCCTCGAATCTCACCCCTCCACTTT. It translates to CASSQDLPRISPLHF.

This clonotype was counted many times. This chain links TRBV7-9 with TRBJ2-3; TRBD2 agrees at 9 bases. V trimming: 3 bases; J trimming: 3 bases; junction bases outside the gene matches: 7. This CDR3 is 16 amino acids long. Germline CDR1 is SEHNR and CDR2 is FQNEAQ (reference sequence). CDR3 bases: TGTGCCAGCAGCTTGGTTAGCGGGAGTTTAACAGATACGCAGTATTTT. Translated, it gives CASSLVSGSLTDTQYF.

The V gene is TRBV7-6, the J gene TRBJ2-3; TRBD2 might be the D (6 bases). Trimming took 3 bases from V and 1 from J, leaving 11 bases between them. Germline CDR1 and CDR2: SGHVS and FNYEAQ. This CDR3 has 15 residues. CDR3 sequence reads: CASSFVASGTDTQYF. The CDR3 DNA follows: TGTGCCAGCAGCTTTGTGGCTAGCGGCACAGATACGCAGTATTTT.

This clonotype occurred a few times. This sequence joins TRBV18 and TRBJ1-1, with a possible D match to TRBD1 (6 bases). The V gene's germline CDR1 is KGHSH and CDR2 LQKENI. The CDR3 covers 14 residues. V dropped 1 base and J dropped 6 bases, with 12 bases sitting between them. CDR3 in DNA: TGTGCCAGCTCACCACGGGGGGCTGGAGCTGAAGCTTTCTTT. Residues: CASSPRGAGAEAFF. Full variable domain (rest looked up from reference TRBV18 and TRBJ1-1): NAGVMQNPRHLVRRRGQEARLRCSPMKGHSHVYWYRQLPEEGLKFMVYLQKENIIDESGMPKERFSAEFPKEGPSILRIQQVVRGDSAAYFCASSPRGAGAEAFFGQGTRLTVV.

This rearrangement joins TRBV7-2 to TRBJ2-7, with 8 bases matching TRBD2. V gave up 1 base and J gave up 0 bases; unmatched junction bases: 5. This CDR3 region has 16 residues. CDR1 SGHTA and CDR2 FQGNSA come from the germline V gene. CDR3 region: CASSLDGGGTSYEQYF. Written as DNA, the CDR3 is TGTGCCAGCAGCTTAGACGGCGGGGGGACCTCCTACGAGCAGTACTTC.

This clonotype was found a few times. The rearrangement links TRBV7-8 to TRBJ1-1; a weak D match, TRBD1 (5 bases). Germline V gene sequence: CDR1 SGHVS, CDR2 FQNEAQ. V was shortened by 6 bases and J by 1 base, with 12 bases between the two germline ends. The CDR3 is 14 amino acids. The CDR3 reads CASRGRGGNTEAFF. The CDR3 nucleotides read TGTGCCAGCAGGGGGAGGGGAGGGAACACTGAAGCTTTCTTT.

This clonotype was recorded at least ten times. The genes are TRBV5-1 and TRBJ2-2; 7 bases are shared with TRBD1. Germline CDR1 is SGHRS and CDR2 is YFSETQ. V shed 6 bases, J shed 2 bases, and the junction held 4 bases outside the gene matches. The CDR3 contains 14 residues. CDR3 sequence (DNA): TGCGCCAGCACAAGGGACAGCAACACCGGGGAGCTGTTTTTT. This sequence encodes CASTRDSNTGELFF.

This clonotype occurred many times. Here the CDR3 reads CSVEDPWQPFSGANVLTF. CDR3 in DNA: TGCAGCGTTGAAGATCCGTGGCAGCCATTCTCTGGGGCCAACGTCCTGACTTTC. V is TRBV29-1 and J is TRBJ2-6; D is unresolved. The germline V and J ends were trimmed by 0 bases and 0 bases, with 15 bases remaining between them. This CDR3 has 18 residues. In germline, CDR1 is SQVTM, CDR2 ANQGSEA.

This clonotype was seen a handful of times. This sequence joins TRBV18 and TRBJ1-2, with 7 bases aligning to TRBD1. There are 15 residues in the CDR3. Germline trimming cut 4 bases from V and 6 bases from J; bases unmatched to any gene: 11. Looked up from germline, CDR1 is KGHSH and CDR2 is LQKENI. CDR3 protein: CASSLRRDSLDGYTF. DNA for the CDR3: TGTGCCAGCTCACTCCGACGGGACAGCCTAGATGGCTACACCTTC.

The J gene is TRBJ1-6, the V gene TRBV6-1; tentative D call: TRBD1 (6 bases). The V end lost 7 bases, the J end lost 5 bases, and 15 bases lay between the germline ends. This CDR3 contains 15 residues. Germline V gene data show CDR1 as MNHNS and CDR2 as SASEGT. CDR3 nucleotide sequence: TGTGCCAGCACTACCGGGGGCCTAAATAATTCACCCCTCCACTTT. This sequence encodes CASTTGGLNNSPLHF.

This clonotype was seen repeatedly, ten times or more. The CDR3 sequence is CASSRSGGTDTQYF. In DNA, the CDR3 is TGTGCCAGCAGTAGGTCGGGCGGCACAGATACGCAGTATTTT. The rearrangement uses TRBV6-4 and TRBJ2-3, with D unclear. The CDR3 spans 14 residues. The germline V and J ends were trimmed by 5 bases and 1 base, with 10 bases remaining between them. Germline V gene lookup returns CDR1 MRHNA and CDR2 SNTAGT.

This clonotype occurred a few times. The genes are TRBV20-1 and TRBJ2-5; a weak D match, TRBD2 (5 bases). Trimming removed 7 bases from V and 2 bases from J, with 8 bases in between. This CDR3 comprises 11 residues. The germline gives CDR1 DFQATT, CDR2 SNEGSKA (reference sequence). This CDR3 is CSGGLQETQYF. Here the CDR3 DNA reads TGCAGTGGAGGGCTACAAGAGACCCAGTACTTC.

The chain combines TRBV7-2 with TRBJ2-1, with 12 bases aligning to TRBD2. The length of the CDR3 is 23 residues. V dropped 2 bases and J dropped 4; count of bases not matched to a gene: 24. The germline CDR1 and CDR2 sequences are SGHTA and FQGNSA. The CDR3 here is CASSLSGTGSRLAGARRYNEQFF. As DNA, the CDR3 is TGTGCCAGCAGCTTATCCGGGACAGGGTCTCGACTAGCGGGGGCCCGGAGGTACAATGAGCAGTTCTTC. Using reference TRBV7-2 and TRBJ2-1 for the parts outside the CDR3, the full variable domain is GAGVSQSPSNKVTEKGKDVELRCDPISGHTALYWYRQSLGQGLEFLIYFQGNSAPDKSGLPSDRFSAERTGGSVSTLTIQRTQQEDSAVYLCASSLSGTGSRLAGARRYNEQFFGPGTRLTVL.

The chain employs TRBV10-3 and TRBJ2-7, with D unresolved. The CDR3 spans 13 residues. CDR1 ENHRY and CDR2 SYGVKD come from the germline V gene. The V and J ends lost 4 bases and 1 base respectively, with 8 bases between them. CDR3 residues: CAISVIQSYEQYF. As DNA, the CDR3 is TGTGCCATCAGTGTGATACAGTCCTACGAGCAGTACTTC.

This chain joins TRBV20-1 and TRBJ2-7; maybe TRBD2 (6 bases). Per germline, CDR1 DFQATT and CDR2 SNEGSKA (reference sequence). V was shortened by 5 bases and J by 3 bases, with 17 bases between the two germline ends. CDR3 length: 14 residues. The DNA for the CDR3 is TGCAGTGCTGAGGTAAACGGGAGAGTCTACGAGCAGTACTTC. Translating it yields CSAEVNGRVYEQYF.

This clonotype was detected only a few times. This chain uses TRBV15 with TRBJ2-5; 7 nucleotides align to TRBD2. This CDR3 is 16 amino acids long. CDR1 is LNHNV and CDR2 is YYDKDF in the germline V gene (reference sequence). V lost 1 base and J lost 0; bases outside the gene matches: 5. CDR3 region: CATSRGSGAYQETQYF. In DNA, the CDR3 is TGTGCCACCAGCAGAGGGAGCGGGGCGTACCAAGAGACCCAGTACTTC. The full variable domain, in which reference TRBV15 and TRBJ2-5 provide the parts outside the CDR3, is DAMVIQNPRYQVTQFGKPVTLSCSQTLNHNVMYWYQQKSSQAPKLLFHYYDKDFNNEADTPDNFQSRRPNTSFCFLDIRSPGLGDTAMYLCATSRGSGAYQETQYFGPGTRLLVL.

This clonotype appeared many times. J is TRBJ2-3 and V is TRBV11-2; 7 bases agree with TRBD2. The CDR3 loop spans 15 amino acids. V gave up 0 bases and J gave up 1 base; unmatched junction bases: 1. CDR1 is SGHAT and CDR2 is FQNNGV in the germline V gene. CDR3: CASSLDRGGTDTQYF. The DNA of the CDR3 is TGTGCCAGCAGCTTAGATCGGGGGGGCACAGATACGCAGTATTTT.

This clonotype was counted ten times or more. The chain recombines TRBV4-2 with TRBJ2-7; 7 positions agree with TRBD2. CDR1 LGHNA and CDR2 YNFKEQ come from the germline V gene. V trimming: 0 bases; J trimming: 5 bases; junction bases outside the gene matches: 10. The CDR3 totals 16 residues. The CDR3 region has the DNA TGTGCCAGCAGCCAAGATTTCCGCGGGAGATACGACGAGCAGTACTTC. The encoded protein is CASSQDFRGRYDEQYF.